This T cell receptor (beta chain) was recovered during a study of Ad26.COV2.S vaccination and SARS-CoV-2 variants (dated by TCRdb to about 2021). For the study in its entirety: Vaccine-arm donors were drawn from COV1001, a multicentre, randomized, double-blind, placebo-controlled phase I-IIa trial of Ad26.COV2.S in healthy adults. Ad26.COV2.S was administered intramuscularly at a dose of 5x10^10 or 1x10^11 viral particles, either as one shot or as two shots given 56 days apart. TCRbeta repertoire sequencing served as the tool for gauging how specific and how broad the SARS-CoV-2-reactive T cell receptors were following Ad26.COV2.S vaccination. The TCR-sequenced set comprised approximately 30 samples: some 19 Ad26.COV2.S vaccine recipients, 5 placebo recipients and 8 SARS-CoV-2 convalescent individuals. Trial participants were randomized into five groups of five: low-dose or high-dose Ad26.COV2.S given once or twice, or placebo on both occasions. Investigators remained blinded to trial group allocation during experiments and outcome assessment. Broader findings and caveats from the paper: According to the authors, total T cell responses may have been underestimated by the TCR breadth and depth analyses. Spike-specific TCR breadth was higher in Ad26.COV2.S recipients than in placebo recipients (P = 0.0014). Comparing responses between vaccine doses or regimens was not something the study was powered to do. Substantial breadth of spike-specific CD8+ and CD4+ T cell responses was reported after vaccination. Vaccine and placebo recipients had similar non-spike TCR breadth, a finding consistent with the vaccine containing only spike.

The germline V gene (reference sequence) provides CDR1 GTSNPN and CDR2 SVGIG. The CDR3 contains 16 residues, cysteine and phenylalanine counted. CDR3 DNA is the only sequence kept; it has 48 bases, read in frame from the first base. V drops 3 bases and J drops 0 bases, leaving 14 bases in between. Comments on this clone: Its antigen is currently not known. No base-level quality is on record; no much larger clone is a single base apart.

The meaning of the sample's treatment or condition label: over 15 received Ad26.COV2.S at low or high dose, single or two shots; several received placebo; per-sample allocation not given. Repertoires of vaccine and placebo recipients were sequenced from samples collected on day 63 after the first injection. Between 29 July and 7 August 2020, Cohort 1b enrolled some 25 adults aged 18-55 years at one site in Boston, USA. As a vaccine, Ad26.COV2.S was a replication-incompetent adenovirus type 26 vector that expressed a prefusion-stabilized SARS-CoV-2 spike protein derived from the original Wuhan strain. The immunoSEQ Assay was used to sequence TCRbeta CDR3 regions. After extraction, genomic DNA underwent amplification by bias-controlled multiplex PCR, followed by high-throughput sequencing. The published analysis was carried out like this. To quantify the absolute abundance of each unique TCRbeta CDR3 region, sequences were collapsed and filtered. T cell fraction was estimated by normalizing TCRbeta template counts to usable DNA, with usable DNA measured through amplification of reference genes found in all nucleated cells. Repertoire TCRs were annotated as SARS-CoV-2-specific when V gene, CDR3 amino acid sequence and J gene were exactly matched to a known reactive TCR set. The reference SARS-CoV-2 TCR set was obtained from MIRA and was filtered for enrichment in COVID-19-positive ImmuneCODE repertoires, whereby public or cross-reactive TCRs were removed. Using the MIRA antigens, annotated TCRs were further analysed by specific ORF or by position within an ORF. Breadth was defined as annotated unique rearrangements over total unique productive rearrangements; depth was the summed frequency of those rearrangements. TCR breadth was compared between groups using two-sided Wilcoxon rank-sum tests. TCRdb re-hosts the immuneACCESS table, in-frame sequences only. Its copies lack some clones; in the studies checked, an unresolved V gene accounts for under half of them, and the cause for the rest is not known. From that table come the V and J calls and clone size; the DNA was used to work out D and trimming. The sample data list fewer than 900,000 clones, and around 90% of these were observed just once. The leading ten clones occupy about 1.5% of the sample.

The starting material was peripheral blood, obtained in a trial of Ad26.COV2.S vaccine versus placebo. This sequence uses TRBV30 and TRBJ2-2; TRBD1 is a possible D gene, resting on 5 matching bases. This TCR was sampled from a person between 18 and 60 years old who received the Ad26.COV2.S COVID-19 vaccine or a placebo. CDR3 sequence: CAWSPTDPANTGELFF. At the DNA level, the sequence is TGTGCCTGGAGCCCGACAGACCCAGCGAACACCGGGGAGCTGTTTTTT.